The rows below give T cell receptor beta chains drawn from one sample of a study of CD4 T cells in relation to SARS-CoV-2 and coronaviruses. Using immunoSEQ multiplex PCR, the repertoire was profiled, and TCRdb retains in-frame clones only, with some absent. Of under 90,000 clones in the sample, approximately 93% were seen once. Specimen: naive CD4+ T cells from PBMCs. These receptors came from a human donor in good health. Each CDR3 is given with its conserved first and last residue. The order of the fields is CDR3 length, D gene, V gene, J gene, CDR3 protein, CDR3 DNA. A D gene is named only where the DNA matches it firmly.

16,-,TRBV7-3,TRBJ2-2,CASSPRKTGSHGELFF,TGTGCCAGCAGCCCCCGCAAGACAGGTTCGCACGGGGAGCTGTTTTTT
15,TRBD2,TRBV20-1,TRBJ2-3,CSASPSRGATDTQYF,TGCAGTGCTAGTCCCTCGCGGGGGGCCACAGATACGCAGTATTTT
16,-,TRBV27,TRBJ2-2,CASSPQGGAGFGELFF,TGTGCCAGCAGTCCCCAGGGGGGGGCAGGATTCGGGGAGCTGTTTTTT
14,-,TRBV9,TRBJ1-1,CASSTRTANTEAFF,TGTGCCAGCAGCACCCGGACAGCGAACACTGAAGCTTTCTTT
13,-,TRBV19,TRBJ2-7,CASSTSIYYEQYF,TGTGCCAGTAGTACCTCGATATACTACGAGCAGTACTTC
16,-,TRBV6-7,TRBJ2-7,CASSFRLNQSSYEQYF,TGTGCCAGCAGTTTTCGACTAAACCAAAGCTCCTACGAGCAGTACTTC
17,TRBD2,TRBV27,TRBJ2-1,CASSATSGSNMVNEQFF,TGTGCCAGCAGTGCCACTAGCGGGAGTAACATGGTAAATGAGCAGTTCTTC
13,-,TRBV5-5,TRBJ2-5,CASSLPGQETQYF,TGTGCCAGCAGCTTGCCAGGGCAAGAGACCCAGTACTTC
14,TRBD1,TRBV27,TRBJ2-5,CASSPHDREETQYF,TGTGCCAGCAGTCCCCACGACAGGGAAGAGACCCAGTACTTC
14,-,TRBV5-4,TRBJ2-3,CASSLRGHTDTQYF,TGTGCCAGCAGCTTACGGGGACACACAGATACGCAGTATTTT
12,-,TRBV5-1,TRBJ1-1,CASSLAGDEAFF,TGCGCCAGCAGCTTGGCAGGGGACGAAGCTTTCTTT
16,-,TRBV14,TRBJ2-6,CASSQHRDTGANVLTF,TGTGCCAGCAGCCAACACAGAGATACTGGGGCCAACGTCCTGACTTTC
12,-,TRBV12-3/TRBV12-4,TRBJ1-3,CASSPPSNTIYF,TGTGCCAGCAGTCCTCCCTCAAACACCATATATTTT
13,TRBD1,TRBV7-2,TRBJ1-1,CASSKQGATEAFF,TGTGCCAGCAGCAAACAGGGGGCCACTGAAGCTTTCTTT
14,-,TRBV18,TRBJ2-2,CASSRETGTGELFF,TGTGCCAGCTCACGTGAGACAGGCACCGGGGAGCTGTTTTTT
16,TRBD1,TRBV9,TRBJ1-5,CASSAGTGEFNQPQHF,TGTGCCAGCAGCGCCGGGACAGGGGAATTCAATCAGCCCCAGCATTTT
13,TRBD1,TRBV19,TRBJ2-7,CASSRDRGYEQYF,TGTGCCAGTAGCCGGGACAGGGGCTACGAGCAGTACTTC